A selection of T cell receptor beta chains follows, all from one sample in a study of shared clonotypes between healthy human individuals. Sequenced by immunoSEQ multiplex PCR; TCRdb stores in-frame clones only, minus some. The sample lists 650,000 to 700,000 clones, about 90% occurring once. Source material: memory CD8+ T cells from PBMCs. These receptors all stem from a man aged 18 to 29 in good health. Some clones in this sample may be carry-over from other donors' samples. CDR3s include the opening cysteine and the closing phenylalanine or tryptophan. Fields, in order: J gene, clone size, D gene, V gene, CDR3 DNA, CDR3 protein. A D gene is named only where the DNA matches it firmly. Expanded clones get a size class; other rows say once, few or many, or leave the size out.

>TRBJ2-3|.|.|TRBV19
TGTGCCCCCCAGTATCACGGCACACTCCAGTATTTT
CAPQYHGTLQYF
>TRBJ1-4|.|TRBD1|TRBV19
TGTGCCAGTAGTGACAGGGGTCGGAGTGAAAAACTGTTTTTT
CASSDRGRSEKLFF
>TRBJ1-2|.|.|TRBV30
TGTGCCTGGAGTGTACCAGGGGCGAACTATGGCTACACCTTC
CAWSVPGANYGYTF
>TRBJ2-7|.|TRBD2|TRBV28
TGTGCCAGCAGTTTGCTCCCGGGCCCCCGGGAGGGCGAGCAGTACTTC
CASSLLPGPREGEQYF
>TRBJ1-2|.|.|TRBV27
TGTGCCAGCAGTTTTGGCCCCATTGGGTATGGCTACACCTTC
CASSFGPIGYGYTF
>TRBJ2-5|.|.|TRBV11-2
TGTGCCAGCAGACGTCCGGGGGAAGAGACCCAGTACTTC
CASRRPGEETQYF
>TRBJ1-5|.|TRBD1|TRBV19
TGTGCCAGTAGTATTTTTGCCCGGGACAGACTAAATCAGCCCCAGCATTTT
CASSIFARDRLNQPQHF
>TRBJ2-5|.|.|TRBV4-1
TGCGCCAGCAGCCAAGGGAGGATTGAAGAGACCCAGTACTTC
CASSQGRIEETQYF
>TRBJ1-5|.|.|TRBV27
TGTGCCAGCAGTTTACGAGGGAATCAGCCCCAGCATTTT
CASSLRGNQPQHF
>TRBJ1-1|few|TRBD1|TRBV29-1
TGCAGCGTGGACAGGGAGGACACTGAAGCTTTCTTT
CSVDREDTEAFF
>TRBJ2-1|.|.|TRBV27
TGTGCCAGCAAAATCCCCGGGACACCTTACAATGAGCAGTTCTTC
CASKIPGTPYNEQFF
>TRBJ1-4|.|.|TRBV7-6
TGTGCCAGCAGCGCGGCGAGGTTGGGCTATGAAAAACTGTTTTTT
CASSAARLGYEKLFF
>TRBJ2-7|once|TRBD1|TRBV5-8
TGTGCCAGCAGCCCGGAATGGACAGGGGTCTACGAGCAGTACTTC
CASSPEWTGVYEQYF
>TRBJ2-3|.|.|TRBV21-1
TGTGCCAGCAGCAAGGACGGGGGAAGGGATACGCAGTATTTT
CASSKDGGRDTQYF
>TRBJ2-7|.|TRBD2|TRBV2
TGTGCCAGCAGTGACTTAGCGGGGGACTACGAGCAGTACTTC
CASSDLAGDYEQYF
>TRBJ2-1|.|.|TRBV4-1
TGCGCCAGCAGCCAAGATCCCGCGTTCGATGAGCAGTTCTTC
CASSQDPAFDEQFF
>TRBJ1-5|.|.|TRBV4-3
TGCGCCAGCAGCCAAGATATGGGTCCTCAGCCCCAGCATTTT
CASSQDMGPQPQHF
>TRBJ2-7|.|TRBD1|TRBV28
TGTGCCAGCAGTTCCTCCTGGACAGGGGGCTGGGACGAGCAGTACTTC
CASSSSWTGGWDEQYF
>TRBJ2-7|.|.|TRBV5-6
TGTGCCAGCACCGACTCCCCCTTTAACTACGAGCAGTACTTC
CASTDSPFNYEQYF
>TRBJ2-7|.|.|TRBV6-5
TGTGCCAGCAGTTACCTAACCGGAGGGAACGAGCAGTACTTC
CASSYLTGGNEQYF
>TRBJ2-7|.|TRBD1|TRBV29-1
TGCAGCGTTGAGGGACAGTTCTACGAGCAGTACTTC
CSVEGQFYEQYF
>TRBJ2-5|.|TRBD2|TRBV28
TGTGCCAGCAGTTTATTCACTAGCGGGAGGGCTGAAGAGACCCAGTACTTC
CASSLFTSGRAEETQYF
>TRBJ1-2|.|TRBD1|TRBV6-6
TGTGCCAGCAGTTACGGGGGACAGGGATTTGGCTACACCTTC
CASSYGGQGFGYTF
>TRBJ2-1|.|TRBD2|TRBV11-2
TGTACCAGCAGCCCCGGACTAGACCTCTCCTACAATGAGCAGTTCTTC
CTSSPGLDLSYNEQFF
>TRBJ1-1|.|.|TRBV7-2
TGTGCCAGCAGCTTAGCGCTCTGGGAGGGGGGCGTGTACACTGAAGCTTTCTTT
CASSLALWEGGVYTEAFF
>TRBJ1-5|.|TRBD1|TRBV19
TGTGCCAGTAGTATAGGATATGGGACAGCTAATCAGCCCCAGCATTTT
CASSIGYGTANQPQHF
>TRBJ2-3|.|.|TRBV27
TGTGCCAGCAGTGTCCCGGGACCAGCCGGATGGATGGATACGCAGTATTTT
CASSVPGPAGWMDTQYF
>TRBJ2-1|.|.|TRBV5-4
TGTGCCAGCAGCGTGGACTTGACCGAGCAGTTCTTC
CASSVDLTEQFF
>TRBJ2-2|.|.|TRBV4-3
TGCGCCAGCAGCCCTGGCCACGCGAACACCGGGGAGCTGTTTTTT
CASSPGHANTGELFF
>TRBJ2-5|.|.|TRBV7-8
TGTGCCAGCAGCGTATCTCCCGGGACTCGCAAAGAGACCCAGTACTTC
CASSVSPGTRKETQYF